This is a list of T cell receptor beta chains from one sample in a study of blood T cell repertoires in COVID-19. TCRdb's copy holds only in-frame clones and misses some; the assay was immunoSEQ multiplex PCR. The table includes 300,000 to 450,000 clones, about 89% detected once. Sequencing was performed on peripheral blood. The source of these receptors is a woman aged 60-75 years with COVID-19, enrolled during active disease. The conserved cysteine and the conserved F or W are not part of the CDR3 here. Rows may omit the clone size; those that give it use once, few, many or a size class.

>.|TRBJ1-1|TRBV28
ASSPNRQGSEAF
>.|TRBJ2-3|TRBV7-2
ASSLFAKPTSTDTQY
>.|TRBJ1-5|TRBV30
AWSVRDSSYSNQPQH
>.|TRBJ2-5|TRBV6-5
ASQTSGAQETQY
>.|TRBJ2-5|TRBV25-1
ASSGQGQETQY
>.|TRBJ1-5|TRBV3-1/TRBV3-2
ASSALGSQPQH
>.|TRBJ2-7|TRBV6-5
ASKGTSSSYEQY
>few|TRBJ1-4|TRBV2
ASRTGWANEKLF
>.|TRBJ1-3|TRBV9
ASSVDEILSGNTIY
>.|TRBJ1-1|TRBV28
ASSGSLRGGAEAF
>.|TRBJ1-5|TRBV6-5
ASRLDTNQPQH
>once|TRBJ1-1|TRBV18
ASSPIGDRTEAF
>.|TRBJ2-1|TRBV7-2
ASSLARNNEQF
>.|TRBJ1-5|TRBV10-3
AISEHRGEGQPQH
>.|TRBJ2-7|TRBV9
ASSVGTPTRDYSYEQY
>.|TRBJ1-1|TRBV12-5
ASGRGGTEAF
>.|TRBJ1-2|TRBV18
ASSPSAGSYGYT
>.|TRBJ1-1|TRBV5-5
ASWDRSLTPNTEAF
>.|TRBJ2-7|TRBV19
ASSIAVSGGPPYEQY
>.|TRBJ1-5|TRBV7-9
ASSPGQGEGMHQPQH
>.|TRBJ1-1|TRBV12-3/TRBV12-4
ASRRQGIEAF
>once|TRBJ1-1|TRBV13
ASREGTNTEAF
>.|TRBJ1-1|TRBV18
ASSPQGGENTEAF
>.|TRBJ2-7|TRBV7-2
ASQGLGTGKREQY
>.|TRBJ1-1|TRBV28
ASPSRGQTF
>.|TRBJ2-6|TRBV20-1
SASSRVTPSGANVLT
>.|TRBJ2-1|TRBV18
ASFLQTGFTSGSNNEQF
>.|TRBJ2-2|TRBV18
ASSGQNTGELF
>once|TRBJ1-2|TRBV5-1
ASSSTTGVNYGYT
>.|TRBJ2-1|TRBV7-2
ASSLERGGPEQF
>.|TRBJ2-3|TRBV27
ASSLSPWTGSTDTQY
>.|TRBJ1-2|TRBV5-1
ASSPTGGNYGYT
>.|TRBJ2-1|TRBV20-1
SARGDSRQF
>.|TRBJ1-4|TRBV6-5
ASSPTPTNEKLF
>once|TRBJ2-1|TRBV7-3
ASSSIAGDNEQF
>.|TRBJ2-1|TRBV25-1
ASSEAYNEQF
>.|TRBJ2-2|TRBV7-8
ASSIGVSGGNTGELF
>.|TRBJ1-5|TRBV28
ASRAGTGYNQPQH
>.|TRBJ1-1|TRBV10-3
AISETGGLPEAF
>.|TRBJ2-3|TRBV7-2
ASSFPLTSGGAYTQY
>.|TRBJ2-7|TRBV6-1
ASSERMAYSSYEQY
>.|TRBJ2-7|TRBV5-1
ASSEGDRGISEQY
>.|TRBJ1-1|TRBV10-3
AISEYGQMNTEAF
>.|TRBJ1-5|TRBV19
ASISTGGGQPQH
>.|TRBJ2-7|TRBV5-1
ASSQDYEQY
>.|TRBJ1-2|TRBV12-3/TRBV12-4
ASTRQGAGGYT
>.|TRBJ1-6|TRBV12-3/TRBV12-4
ASSLQVTSPLH
>.|TRBJ1-1|TRBV6-6
ASSPTRGPNTEAF
>.|TRBJ2-5|TRBV7-2
ASSVDRGLETQY
>.|TRBJ1-3|TRBV7-8
ASSRQAQGISGNTIY
>.|TRBJ2-1|TRBV7-3
ASSLGRLAGDNEQF
>.|TRBJ2-7|TRBV5-1
ASSSGTSGPDEQY
>.|TRBJ1-5|TRBV15
ATSRLGQGGGQPQH
>.|TRBJ1-6|TRBV11-2
ASSLGSITYNSPLH